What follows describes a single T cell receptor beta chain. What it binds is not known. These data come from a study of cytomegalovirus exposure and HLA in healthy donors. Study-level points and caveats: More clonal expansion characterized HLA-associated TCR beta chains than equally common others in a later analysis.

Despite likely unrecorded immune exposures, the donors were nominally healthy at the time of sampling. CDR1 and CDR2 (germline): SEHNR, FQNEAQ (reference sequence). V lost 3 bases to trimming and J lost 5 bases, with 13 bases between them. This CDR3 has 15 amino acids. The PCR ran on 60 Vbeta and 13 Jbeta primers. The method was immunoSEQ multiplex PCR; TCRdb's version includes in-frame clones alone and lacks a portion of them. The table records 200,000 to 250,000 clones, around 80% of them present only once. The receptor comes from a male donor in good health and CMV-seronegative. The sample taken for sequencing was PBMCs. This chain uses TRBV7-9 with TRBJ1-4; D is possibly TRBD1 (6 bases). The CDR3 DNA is TGTGCCAGCAGCTTTACGGACAGCAGAAATGAAAAACTGTTTTTT. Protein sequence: CASSFTDSRNEKLFF.